This T cell receptor beta chain was documented in a study of blood T cell repertoires in COVID-19. Study overall: The cDNA or gDNA used as material had been derived from T cells, B-cell-depleted T cells, or PBMCs.

The method was immunoSEQ multiplex PCR; TCRdb's version includes in-frame clones alone and lacks a portion of them. Of 45,000 to 65,000 clones in the sample, 75% to 80% were seen once. On this clone itself: One junction end disagrees with the germline gene, perhaps due to a read error.

CDR3 length equals 12 residues. Sequenced: peripheral blood. This chain uses TRBV12-3 or TRBV12-4 with TRBJ2-4; possible D gene TRBD2, 7 bases. The source is a man in his 70s with active or convalescent COVID-19. CDR3 loop: CASSFSGGHRNF. The CDR3 DNA follows: TGTGCCAGCAGTTTCTCCGGGGGGCATCGCAACTTC.